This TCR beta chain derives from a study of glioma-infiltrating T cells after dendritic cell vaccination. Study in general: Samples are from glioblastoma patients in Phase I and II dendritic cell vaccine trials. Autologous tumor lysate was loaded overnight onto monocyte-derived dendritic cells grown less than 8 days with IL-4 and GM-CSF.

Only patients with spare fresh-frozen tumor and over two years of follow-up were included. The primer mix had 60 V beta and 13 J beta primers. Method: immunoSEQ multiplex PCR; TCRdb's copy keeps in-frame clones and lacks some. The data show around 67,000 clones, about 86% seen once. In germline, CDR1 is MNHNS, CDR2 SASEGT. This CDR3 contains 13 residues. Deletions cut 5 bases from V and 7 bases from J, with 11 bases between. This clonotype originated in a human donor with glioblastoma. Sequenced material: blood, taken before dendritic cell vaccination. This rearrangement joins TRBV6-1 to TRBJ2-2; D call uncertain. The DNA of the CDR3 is TGTGCCAGCAGTCTGGTCCGCGGCGGGGAGCTGTTTTTT. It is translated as CASSLVRGGELFF.